Listed here are 7 T cell receptor beta chains from one sample, sequenced in a study of blood T cell repertoires in COVID-19. The method was immunoSEQ multiplex PCR; TCRdb's version includes in-frame clones alone and lacks a portion of them. The sample yields approximately 280,000 clones, 88% seen once. The sample was peripheral blood. The receptors were sampled from a man aged 18 to 30 with active or convalescent COVID-19.

The chain combines TRBV4-1 with TRBJ2-1; 7 positions agree with TRBD1. CDR3 size: 15 residues. The ends lost 1 base at V and 4 bases at J; junction bases unmatched: 4. The germline CDR1 and CDR2 sequences are MGHRA and YSYEKL. The chain's CDR3 is CASSQGQGEYNEQFF. The CDR3 DNA follows: TGCGCCAGCAGCCAAGGGCAGGGGGAGTACAATGAGCAGTTCTTC.

This chain links TRBV7-8 with TRBJ2-5, with a tentative D call TRBD2 (5 bases). The CDR3 is 16 residues long. Germline-derived CDR1 and CDR2 are SGHVS and FQNEAQ. V gave up 5 bases and J gave up 7 bases, with 23 bases separating them. CDR3 sequence reads: CASSTFSRVKVRTQYF. CDR3 coding DNA: TGTGCCAGCAGCACCTTTTCGCGGGTTAAGGTGAGGACCCAGTACTTC.

The chain recombines TRBV25-1 with TRBJ1-1; possible D gene TRBD1, 5 bases. The germline CDR1 and CDR2 sequences are MGHDK and SYGVNS. The CDR3 has 13 residues. The V end lost 5 bases, the J end lost 5 bases, and 12 bases lay between the germline ends. In DNA, the CDR3 is TGTGCCAGCAGTTTGGGAGGGGCTACTGAAGCTTTCTTT. Translation gives CASSLGGATEAFF.

The J gene is TRBJ1-6, the V gene TRBV7-9; 7 bases fit TRBD1. Germline V lookup: CDR1 SEHNR, CDR2 FQNEAQ (reference sequence). The CDR3 totals 15 residues. Trimming removed 5 bases from V and 6 bases from J; junction bases left unmatched: 7. CDR3 sequence (DNA): TGTGCCAGCAGCCCGGGACAGACCCTTAATTCACCCCTCCACTTT. Protein: CASSPGQTLNSPLHF.

This rearrangement joins TRBV4-3 to TRBJ2-3; 9 positions agree with TRBD2. Losses at the gene ends were 0 bases for V and 1 base for J; bases not matched to a gene: 8. Germline-derived CDR1 and CDR2 are LGHNA and YSLEER. This CDR3 comprises 18 residues. In nucleotides, the CDR3 is TGCGCCAGCAGCCAAGATCGGGCGGGGGGGCCAGGCACAGATACGCAGTATTTT. It translates to CASSQDRAGGPGTDTQYF.

The chain has TRBV7-2 and TRBJ2-2; TRBD2 matches 7 bases. This CDR3 comprises 15 residues. Germline values: CDR1 SGHTA, CDR2 FQGNSA. Germline trimming cut 7 bases from V and 1 base from J; bases unmatched to any gene: 6. CDR3 nucleotides: TGTGCCAGCATGGTAGCGGGTTTGAACACCGGGGAGCTGTTTTTT. This gives the protein CASMVAGLNTGELFF.

V and J are TRBV19 and TRBJ1-4; D gene uncertain. Germline V gives CDR1 LNHDA, CDR2 SQIVND (reference sequence). The CDR3 has 14 residues. Trimming took 4 bases from V and 1 from J, leaving 7 bases between them. Written as DNA, the CDR3 is TGTGCCAGTAGTAGAGGGCGAACTAATGAAAAACTGTTTTTT. The encoded protein is CASSRGRTNEKLFF.